This T cell receptor beta chain was identified during a study of blood T cell repertoires in COVID-19. The wider study: Specimens from acute and convalescent COVID-19 originated in the United States, Italy and Spain.

In Cohort 3, a recovered donor had either two negative PCRs, clearance, or symptom resolution. Only in-frame clones appear in the TCRdb table, and some are missing; sequencing was by immunoSEQ multiplex PCR. The sample records hundreds of thousands of clones, roughly 89% being singletons. The germline CDR1 and CDR2 sequences are MDHEN and SYDVKM. This CDR3 spans 14 amino acids. V shed 5 bases and J shed 0 bases, with 11 bases lying between them. This clonotype was sampled from a woman between 35 and 50 years old who had recovered from COVID-19. Sequenced material: PBMCs or T cells enriched from blood (not recorded which). The J gene is TRBJ2-7, the V gene TRBV28; the D gene is possibly TRBD1 (6 bases). The CDR3, as DNA: TGTGCCAGCAGTGCCCCCAGGGGCTCCTACGAGCAGTACTTC. It translates to CASSAPRGSYEQYF.